Listed below are T cell receptor beta chains from one sample, sequenced in a study of T-cell memory formation after mild COVID-19. TCRdb reprocessed the 5' RACE reads with MiXCR, giving one entry per CDR3 protein. The sample lists 300,000 to 400,000 distinct CDR3 sequences, roughly 13% seen once, with 22% in the top ten. Sequencing input: PBMCs or a T cell subset sorted from them (not recorded which). The receptors here all came from a man younger than 35 who had mild COVID-19 (a few samples of this study predate the infection). Cell type and time point are not known. Each CDR3 is given without its conserved first and last residue. Each record gives: V gene, D gene, CDR3 protein. The D gene is left open where the match is weak.

>TRBV18|.
ASSPTGLTDTQY
>TRBV7-3|TRBD1
ASSPQGQAPDTQY
>TRBV20-1|TRBD2
SYGTQFGLARTDTQY
>TRBV6-5|.
ASGLWGVDGYT
>TRBV5-1|.
ASSLEASGDMNTGELF
>TRBV2|TRBD1
ATCEGAVAKNIQY
>TRBV5-1|.
ASSPAGRAAIGETQY
>TRBV6-2/TRBV6-3|.
ASRPRNNYGYT
>TRBV7-6|.
ASSLQFGAMNTEAF
>TRBV5-1|TRBD1
ASSYQGAASPLH
>TRBV29-1|.
SVGPGLGYT
>TRBV6-1|.
ASSDDRIYGYT
>TRBV29-1|TRBD1
SVVQGLMAFEQF
>TRBV4-2|.
ASSQAGTTGAYEQY
>TRBV5-1|TRBD2
ASSPTRTRGETQY
>TRBV7-3|.
ASSPSTAYNEQF
>TRBV11-2|.
ASSLEGPGRAYEQY
>TRBV12-3/TRBV12-4|TRBD1
ASSSRDRDIRPQH
>TRBV12-3/TRBV12-4|TRBD2
ASTQNSGGWDTQY
>TRBV7-9|.
ASRMDSYNEQF
>TRBV5-1|.
ASSLLRDGYT
>TRBV7-2|.
ASSGPSSREQF
>TRBV24-1|TRBD2
ATSDSGTIQETQY
>TRBV4-3|.
ASSQDWGGGTGELF
>TRBV6-1|.
ASSEPPGPEDTQY
>TRBV6-5|TRBD2
ASSYSGGSQETQY
>TRBV6-5|.
ASRKLTVRAYNEQF
>TRBV7-6|TRBD1
ASSPGTGGLSYNEQF
>TRBV27|.
ASSPWTQRN